This T cell receptor beta chain stems from a study of naive and memory T cell subsets. Findings and caveats of the study: In CD4 and CD8 cells, diversity dropped from naive through EMRA. A few larger clonotypes appeared in naive repertoires, especially CD8, possibly memory cells re-expressing CD45RA. Naive and memory repertoire findings lacked a ground truth for validation. Over 90% of naive TCR sequences appeared only once, unlike memory subsets.

Cells stained for CD3, CD4, CD8, CD45RA, CD27 and viability were sorted into four CD45RA/CD27 subsets. Two oligonucleotides, mixed equimolar, formed the beta constant-region primer covering TRBC1 and TRBC2. Ligated cDNA was amplified by four rounds of PCR with nested alpha and beta constant-region primers and SP2. MiXCR was run by TCRdb on the UMI-ligation and nested PCR reads, yielding one entry per CDR3 protein. Of about 100,000 distinct CDR3 sequences in the sample, around 15% are singletons; the top ten hold approximately 3%. The CDR3 is 15 amino acids. Germline loops: CDR1 KGHDR, CDR2 SFDVKD. Trimming took off 0 bases at V and 3 bases at J, with 8 bases between the two ends. Only a few counts were recorded for this clonotype. Its matching antigen is unknown.

The sequencing input was naive CD8+ T cells from blood. The chain uses TRBV24-1 and TRBJ2-1, with D possibly TRBD2 on 6 matching bases. This sequence was found in a human donor in good health. Here the CDR3 DNA reads TGTGCCACCAGTGATTTGCGGGACTTCTACAATGAGCAGTTCTTC. It is translated as CATSDLRDFYNEQFF.